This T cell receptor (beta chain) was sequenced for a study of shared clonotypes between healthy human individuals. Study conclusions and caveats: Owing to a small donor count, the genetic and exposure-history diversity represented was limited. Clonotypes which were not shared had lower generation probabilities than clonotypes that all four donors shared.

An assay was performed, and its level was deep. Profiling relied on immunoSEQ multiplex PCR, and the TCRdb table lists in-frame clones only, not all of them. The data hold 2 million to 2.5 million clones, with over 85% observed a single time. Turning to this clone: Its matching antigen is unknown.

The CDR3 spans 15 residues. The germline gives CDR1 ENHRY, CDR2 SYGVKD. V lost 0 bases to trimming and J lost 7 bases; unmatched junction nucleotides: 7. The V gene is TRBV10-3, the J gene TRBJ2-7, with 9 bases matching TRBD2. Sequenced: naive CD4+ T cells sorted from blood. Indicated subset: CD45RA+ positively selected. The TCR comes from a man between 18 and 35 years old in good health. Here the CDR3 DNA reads TGTGCCATCAGTGAGTCAGGCGGGAGGGCTTGGGAGCAGTACTTC. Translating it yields CAISESGGRAWEQYF.